The rows below give T cell receptor beta chains drawn from one sample of a study of control samples from healthy donors and cancer patients. Generated by immunoSEQ multiplex PCR, the TCRdb table keeps only in-frame clones and is missing some. This sample has about 100,000 clones, with approximately 84% found just once. Sequencing input: blood. The receptors come from a woman between 50 and 59 years old in good health. The CDR3 runs from the conserved cysteine through the conserved F or W. D genes are given only for firm matches. Where a row states a size, it is once, few, many or the class of an expanded clone; other rows omit it.

j_call clone_size d_call v_call cdr3_aa cdr3_nt
TRBJ1-1 once - TRBV7-3 CASSLFPQGPRGTEAFF TGTGCCAGCAGCTTGTTTCCCCAGGGTCCCCGAGGGACTGAAGCTTTCTTT
TRBJ1-6 - - TRBV7-9 CASSLQGDSPLHF TGTGCCAGCAGCTTACAGGGCGATTCACCCCTCCACTTT
TRBJ1-1 - - TRBV11-3 CASSTRLNTEAFF TGTGCCAGCAGTACCAGATTGAACACTGAAGCTTTCTTT
TRBJ2-5 once TRBD2 TRBV19 CASSRLAGGETQYF TGTGCCAGTAGTCGACTAGCGGGGGGGGAGACCCAGTACTTC
TRBJ2-3 - - TRBV6-5 CASRRGGADTQYF TGTGCCAGCAGGCGTGGGGGAGCAGATACGCAGTATTTT
TRBJ2-3 - - TRBV10-1 CASSRDLSTDTQYF TGCGCCAGCAGTCGGGACTTATCCACAGATACGCAGTATTTT
TRBJ2-7 - - TRBV6-6 CASSYSLTGNEQYF TGTGCCAGCAGTTACTCGTTAACAGGCAACGAGCAGTACTTC
TRBJ1-2 - - TRBV6-5 CASLQTPYGYTF TGTGCCAGTCTTCAGACCCCCTATGGCTACACCTTC
TRBJ2-1 - TRBD2 TRBV5-4 CASSGEGTYNEQFF TGTGCCAGCAGCGGGGAGGGCACCTACAATGAGCAGTTCTTC
TRBJ1-2 - - TRBV27 CASSLATDIIDGYTF TGTGCCAGCAGTTTAGCGACCGACATCATAGATGGCTACACCTTC
TRBJ2-7 - TRBD1 TRBV7-9 CASSQRDRGYEQYF TGTGCCAGCAGCCAGCGGGACAGGGGCTACGAGCAGTACTTC
TRBJ1-6 - - TRBV12-3/TRBV12-4 CASSTRLSSPLHF TGTGCCAGCAGTACAAGGCTGTCTTCACCCCTCCACTTT
TRBJ2-1 - - TRBV6-4 CASSANMGNEQFF TGTGCCAGCAGTGCGAATATGGGCAATGAGCAGTTCTTC
TRBJ1-1 - - TRBV5-5 CASSLGTPEAFF TGTGCCAGCAGCTTGGGGACCCCTGAAGCTTTCTTT
TRBJ2-2 - - TRBV24-1 CATSDLLSQMGGGELFF TGTGCCACCAGTGATCTTCTCAGCCAGATGGGGGGCGGGGAGCTGTTTTTT
TRBJ2-2 - - TRBV13 CASSLPGRGTGELFF TGTGCCAGCAGCTTACCCGGGAGAGGGACCGGGGAGCTGTTTTTT
TRBJ1-1 few - TRBV9 CASSVGHRETEAFF TGTGCCAGCAGCGTAGGGCATAGGGAAACTGAAGCTTTCTTT
TRBJ2-4 - - TRBV7-3 CASSLGQGNIQYF TGTGCCAGCAGCTTAGGGCAGGGTAACATTCAGTACTTC
TRBJ2-7 - - TRBV11-3 CASSGNREQYF TGTGCCAGCAGCGGGAACCGCGAGCAGTACTTC
TRBJ2-1 once TRBD2 TRBV5-1 CASSSLAAQRATSYNEQFF TGCGCCAGCAGCTCTCTAGCGGCGCAAAGGGCAACCTCCTACAATGAGCAGTTCTTC
TRBJ1-2 - TRBD1 TRBV6-5 CASSYQGGAESGYTF TGTGCCAGCAGTTACCAAGGGGGCGCAGAAAGTGGCTACACCTTC
TRBJ1-1 once - TRBV4-3 CASSRGLLDTEAFF TGCGCCAGCAGCCGGGGTTTGTTGGACACTGAAGCTTTCTTT
TRBJ1-3 - - TRBV27 CASSFARSSGNTIYF TGTGCCAGCAGTTTCGCCAGGAGCTCTGGAAACACCATATATTTT
TRBJ2-3 - - TRBV12-5 CASGQGLTSTDTQYF TGTGCTAGTGGCCAGGGGTTGACTAGCACAGATACGCAGTATTTT
TRBJ2-1 - - TRBV6-5 CASSYSDSYNEQFF TGTGCCAGCAGTTACTCGGACAGCTACAATGAGCAGTTCTTC
TRBJ2-3 - - TRBV6-4 CASSDLGPANTQYF TGTGCCAGCAGTGACCTGGGGCCGGCAAATACGCAGTATTTT
TRBJ2-2 - - TRBV5-6 CASSPGRTGELFF TGTGCCAGCAGCCCCGGACGGACCGGGGAGCTGTTTTTT
TRBJ1-6 - TRBD1 TRBV6-2/TRBV6-3 CASSYPEQGRAYNSPLHF TGTGCCAGCAGTTACCCGGAACAGGGGCGCGCCTATAATTCACCCCTCCACTTT
TRBJ1-3 - - TRBV6-5 CATRTASYTIYF TGTGCCACCCGGACCGCTTCGTACACCATATATTTT